This passage covers 9 T cell receptor beta chains from one sample sequenced in a study of blood T cell repertoires in COVID-19 (dated by TCRdb to about 2020). The library was prepared using the immunoSEQ multiplex PCR assay. The table was pulled from immuneACCESS by TCRdb, which kept in-frame rearrangements only. Such tables lose some clones; where checked, under half of the loss comes from unresolved V genes, and the rest has no known cause. This sample has fewer than 200,000 clones in its table, and 75% to 90% of those were observed once. The ten most abundant clones make up around 6.9% of the sample. The specimen sequenced was peripheral blood. The origin of the receptors is a man in his 60s with acute or convalescent COVID-19.

The rearrangement uses TRBV19 and TRBJ1-2; TRBD1 matches at 9 bases. The J segment lost 4 bases and the V segment lost 9 bases, leaving 9 bases of the junction unmatched. This CDR3 contains 14 residues. Germline V lookup: CDR1 LNHDA, CDR2 SQIVND (reference sequence). CDR3 residues: CASFGTGIFYGYTF. DNA of the CDR3: TGTGCCAGCTTCGGGACAGGGATATTCTATGGCTACACCTTC.

V and J are TRBV5-1 and TRBJ2-2; D is perhaps TRBD2 (6 bases). Germline V gene data show CDR1 as SGHRS and CDR2 as YFSETQ. The V end lost 6 bases, the J end lost 2 bases, and 11 bases lay between the germline ends. CDR3 length: 14 amino acids. The chain's CDR3 is CASIPGGNTGELFF. In DNA, the CDR3 is TGCGCCAGCATCCCCGGGGGAAACACCGGGGAGCTGTTTTTT.

This chain connects TRBV6-1 to TRBJ1-1; TRBD1 agrees at 9 bases. The CDR3 sequence is 17 residues long. V lost 6 bases, J lost 2 bases, and 13 bases stayed unmatched. CDR1 and CDR2 (germline): MNHNS, SASEGT. CDR3 sequence reads: CASSETRPGQGNTEAFF. The CDR3 DNA is TGTGCCAGCAGCGAAACTAGACCGGGACAGGGTAACACTGAAGCTTTCTTT.

This chain links TRBV10-3 with TRBJ2-7; possibly TRBD2 for D (6 bases). Germline-derived CDR1 and CDR2 are ENHRY and SYGVKD. The CDR3 contains 15 residues. The V end was cut by 6 bases, the J end by 0 bases, with 15 bases between. The CDR3 DNA reads TGTGCCATCAGCGGAGGGCAGGTTACCTCCTACGAGCAGTACTTC. This sequence encodes CAISGGQVTSYEQYF.

The chain couples TRBV7-9 to TRBJ2-7; unclear D gene. Germline assignment: CDR1 SEHNR and CDR2 FQNEAQ (reference sequence). Trimming stripped 5 bases from V and 2 bases from J, with 13 bases between. The CDR3 totals 14 residues. The DNA for the CDR3 is TGTGCCAGCAGCGCTGCTGGGCTCACCTACGAGCAGTACTTC. Its protein is CASSAAGLTYEQYF.

A few counts support this clone. The V gene is TRBV24-1, the J gene TRBJ2-1; 7 nucleotides match TRBD1. V gave up 6 bases and J gave up 7 bases; unmatched junction bases: 8. There are 14 residues in the CDR3. Germline V gene data show CDR1 as KGHDR and CDR2 as SFDVKD. The CDR3, as DNA: TGTGCCACCAGTAAGACGACAGGGACGAATGAGCAGTTCTTC. This sequence encodes CATSKTTGTNEQFF.

This clone was counted between two and nine times. The chain uses TRBV6-6 and TRBJ1-1, with TRBD1 identical over 9 bases. CDR3 size: 15 residues. The J segment lost 3 bases and the V segment lost 7 bases, leaving 9 bases of the junction unmatched. Germline V gives CDR1 MNHNY, CDR2 SVGAGI (reference sequence). The CDR3 coding sequence is TGTGCCAGCACCGACACCGACAGGGGGTACACTGAAGCTTTCTTT. Translation gives CASTDTDRGYTEAFF.

The chain recombines TRBV2 with TRBJ1-2, with D possibly being TRBD1 (6 bases). Between the trimmed V and J ends, which lost 5 bases and 8 bases, there was a span of 15 bases. Germline CDR1 reads SNHLY; CDR2 reads FYNNEI. This CDR3 contains 13 residues. The CDR3 here is CASSREGGQGYTF. CDR3 DNA sequence: TGTGCCAGCAGTAGAGAGGGGGGGCAAGGCTACACCTTC.

J is TRBJ1-5 and V is TRBV2, with 7 positions matching TRBD1. CDR3 length: 15 amino acids. CDR1 and CDR2 from the germline V gene are SNHLY and FYNNEI. J was trimmed by 4 bases and V by 2 bases; bases with no gene match: 5. In DNA, the CDR3 is TGTGCCAGCAGTGAAATGGCCAGGGGGAATCAGCCCCAGCATTTT. It is translated as CASSEMARGNQPQHF.